The 13 T cell receptor beta chains below all came from one sample that was sequenced in a study of blood T cell repertoires in COVID-19. TCRdb's table, derived via immunoSEQ multiplex PCR, lists solely in-frame clones and lacks some. The data contain about 270,000 clones, approximately 91% of them seen just once; the ten biggest clones take up approximately 2.5%. Sequencing was performed on PBMCs or T cells enriched from blood (not recorded which). The receptors originated from a woman between 40 and 55 years old with acute COVID-19.

V usage is TRBV5-1 and J usage is TRBJ2-7; 9 nucleotides agree with TRBD1. This CDR3 has 14 residues. Germline trimming cut 2 bases from V and 5 bases from J; bases unmatched to any gene: 5. Germline V lookup: CDR1 SGHRS, CDR2 YFSETQ. CDR3 protein: CASSFRDRDHEQYF. Written as DNA, the CDR3 is TGCGCCAGCAGCTTCCGGGACAGGGACCACGAGCAGTACTTC.

The chain has TRBV4-2 and TRBJ1-4, with a possible D match to TRBD1 (5 bases). With 1 base removed from V and 4 bases from J, the gap between germline ends came to 13 bases. The CDR3 contains 16 residues. Germline V gene data show CDR1 as LGHNA and CDR2 as YNFKEQ. The CDR3 coding sequence is TGTGCCAGCAGCCAAGGCCTGGGGGGGGGTAATGAAAAACTGTTTTTT. It codes for CASSQGLGGGNEKLFF.

This chain's CDR3 is CASSPLERGETQYF. CDR3 sequence (DNA): TGTGCCAGCTCACCGCTCGAGAGAGGAGAGACCCAGTACTTC. The chain carries TRBV18 and TRBJ2-5, with no clear D. V lost 3 bases to trimming and J lost 4 bases, with 12 bases between them. The CDR3 length is 14 residues. CDR1 KGHSH and CDR2 LQKENI come from the germline V gene.

The chain links TRBV6-5 to TRBJ2-4, with TRBD2 as a possible D gene (5 bases). The CDR3 contains 15 residues. Trimming took off 8 bases at V and 1 base at J, with 15 bases between the two ends. Germline-derived CDR1 and CDR2 are MNHEY and SVGAGI. The DNA of the CDR3 is TGTGCCAGCCGGAGACAAGAGGGCGCCAAAAACATTCAGTACTTC. It is translated as CASRRQEGAKNIQYF.

The V and J genes are TRBV2 and TRBJ1-5; TRBD1 aligns across 7 bases. V lost 3 bases and J lost 4; bases outside the gene matches: 3. Per the germline V gene, CDR1 is SNHLY and CDR2 is FYNNEI. The CDR3 has 14 amino acids. The chain's CDR3 is CASSDGRGNQPQHF. The CDR3 DNA is TGTGCCAGCAGTGATGGCAGGGGGAATCAGCCCCAGCATTTT.

The rearrangement links TRBV9 to TRBJ2-7, with TRBD2 identical over 7 bases. Germline assignment: CDR1 SGDLS and CDR2 YYNGEE. The J segment lost 2 bases and the V segment lost 0 bases, leaving 2 bases of the junction unmatched. There are 14 residues in the CDR3. For the CDR3, the DNA is TGTGCCAGCAGCGTAGCGGGAGGACCCTACGAGCAGTACTTC. It specifies CASSVAGGPYEQYF.

The rearrangement links TRBV9 to TRBJ2-6; 7 nucleotides align to TRBD2. The CDR3 runs 20 residues. With V trimmed by 4 bases and J by 0 bases, 16 bases remained unmatched. Per the germline V gene, CDR1 is SGDLS and CDR2 is YYNGEE. Here the CDR3 DNA reads TGTGCCAGCAGCCGTCTAGATTGGGGGAGGGGAAGCTCTGGGGCCAACGTCCTGACTTTC. Translation gives CASSRLDWGRGSSGANVLTF.

The chain recombines TRBV28 with TRBJ1-2; 11 bases are a match to TRBD1. The CDR3 extends over 15 amino acids. Germline V gene data show CDR1 as MDHEN and CDR2 as SYDVKM. J lost 4 bases, V lost 5 bases, and 6 bases had no gene match. Here the CDR3 reads CASSPAGTGGYGYTF. The CDR3 nucleotides read TGTGCCAGCAGTCCCGCCGGGACAGGGGGCTATGGCTACACCTTC.

Only a few counts were recorded for this clone. This chain connects TRBV29-1 to TRBJ2-7; the D gene is possibly TRBD1 (7 bases). CDR1 is SQVTM, CDR2 ANQGSEA, per germline. The CDR3 has 12 amino acids. The germline V and J ends were trimmed by 7 bases and 2 bases, with 12 bases remaining between them. DNA of the CDR3: TGCAGCGCGGGGGACAGCCCCTACGAGCAGTACTTC. It translates to CSAGDSPYEQYF.

The genes are TRBV6-6 and TRBJ2-3; TRBD1 matches at 7 bases. Germline-derived CDR1 and CDR2 are MNHNY and SVGAGI (reference sequence). This CDR3 has 16 residues. After removal of 6 bases from V and 0 bases from J, the junction contained 9 bases not matched to a gene. In DNA, the CDR3 is TGTGCCAGCAGGAAGGGACAGTCCTCTAGCACAGATACGCAGTATTTT. Its protein is CASRKGQSSSTDTQYF.

The chain couples TRBV6-6 to TRBJ1-5; no clear D. Germline CDR1 is MNHNY and CDR2 is SVGAGI (reference sequence). V was clipped by 6 bases and J by 0 bases, with 12 bases between them. The CDR3 runs 15 residues. The CDR3 nucleotides are TGTGCCAGCAGCGCCTTAGGAGATAGCAATCAGCCCCAGCATTTT. Amino acids: CASSALGDSNQPQHF.

This chain uses TRBV6-6 with TRBJ2-7; TRBD2 matches at 8 bases. V shed 4 bases and J 4 bases; nucleotides not matched to a gene: 6. The CDR3 is made up of 14 amino acids. Looked up from germline, CDR1 is MNHNY and CDR2 is SVGAGI (reference sequence). The CDR3 sequence is CASSFGGAPYEQYF. The CDR3 nucleotides read TGTGCCAGCAGTTTCGGGGGGGCGCCATACGAGCAGTACTTC.

V and J are TRBV2 and TRBJ1-3; D gene unclear. The V end was cut by 2 bases, the J end by 7 bases, with 3 bases between. CDR3 length: 11 amino acids. The germline CDR1 and CDR2 sequences are SNHLY and FYNNEI. As DNA, the CDR3 is TGTGCCAGCAGTGAACGGAACACCATATATTTT. Its protein product is CASSERNTIYF.